These 12 T cell receptor beta chains originate from one sample sequenced in a study of technical replicates of blood from a few donors. The protocol was immunoSEQ multiplex PCR, while the TCRdb copy is restricted to in-frame clones and leaves out a portion. The table has roughly 72,000 clones, 95% to 97% seen once. The sequenced sample was T cells isolated from PBMCs. These receptors came from a human donor in good health.

Only one count was recorded for this clone. This chain joins TRBV7-8 and TRBJ1-1; D may be TRBD1 (5 bases). The CDR3 loop spans 15 amino acids. V was trimmed by 5 bases and J by 4 bases, leaving 17 bases between them. CDR1 and CDR2 (germline): SGHVS, FQNEAQ. CDR3 DNA: TGTGCCAGCAGCCAAAGGGCAGGGTCGGGCACTGAAGCTTTCTTT. Translation: CASSQRAGSGTEAFF.

The CDR3: CASSRTQGNKPYEQYF. CDR3 DNA: TGCGCCAGCAGCCGGACACAGGGGAATAAGCCCTACGAGCAGTACTTC. The V gene is TRBV5-1, the J gene TRBJ2-7; 7 nucleotides align to TRBD1. The CDR3 runs to 16 residues. In germline, CDR1 is SGHRS, CDR2 YFSETQ. Trimming took 4 bases from V and 2 from J; bases not matched to a gene: 12. Looking up the rest from reference TRBV5-1 and TRBJ2-7 gives the full variable domain: KAGVTQTPRYLIKTRGQQVTLSCSPISGHRSVSWYQQTPGQGLQFLFEYFSETQRNKGNFPGRFSGRQFSNSRSEMNVSTLELGDSALYLCASSRTQGNKPYEQYFGPGTRLTVT.

The J gene is TRBJ2-1, the V gene TRBV4-2; D gene ambiguous. This CDR3 has 11 amino acids. V lost 4 bases and J lost 9, with 7 bases in between. Per the germline V gene, CDR1 is LGHNA and CDR2 is YNFKEQ. The CDR3 loop reads CASSLHREQFF. The CDR3 DNA is TGTGCCAGCAGCCTACATCGTGAGCAGTTCTTC.

The rearrangement uses TRBV10-3 and TRBJ1-2; D call uncertain. V was cut by 7 bases and J by 0 bases, with 12 bases left in between. CDR1 ENHRY and CDR2 SYGVKD come from the germline V gene. The CDR3 is 14 residues long. The CDR3 region has the DNA TGTGCCATCACCGCAGAAATCACTAACTATGGCTACACCTTC. The encoded protein is CAITAEITNYGYTF.

As DNA, the CDR3 is TGTGCCAGCAGTGAAGGGAGACTAGCGGGAGTCCTCCAAGAGACCCAGTACTTC. It is translated as CASSEGRLAGVLQETQYF. This sequence joins TRBV2 and TRBJ2-5; 12 bases are a match to TRBD2. With 1 base clipped from V and 1 base from J, the junction kept 7 bases outside the gene matches. Germline V gene data show CDR1 as SNHLY and CDR2 as FYNNEI. This CDR3 spans 18 amino acids. Looking up the rest from reference TRBV2 and TRBJ2-5 gives the full variable domain: EPEVTQTPSHQVTQMGQEVILRCVPISNHLYFYWYRQILGQKVEFLVSFYNNEISEKSEIFDDQFSVERPDGSNFTLKIRSTKLEDSAMYFCASSEGRLAGVLQETQYFGPGTRLLVL.

The rearrangement uses TRBV19 and TRBJ1-4, with no clear D. This CDR3 comprises 14 residues. V shed 1 base and J shed 11 bases, with 14 bases lying between them. CDR1 is LNHDA, CDR2 SQIVND, per germline (reference sequence). The CDR3: CASSIGRPPGKLFF. The CDR3 bases are TGTGCCAGTAGTATAGGTCGGCCGCCGGGGAAACTGTTTTTT.

The chain links TRBV9 to TRBJ2-3; TRBD2 matches at 10 bases. The junction had 13 bases not matched to a gene; V was cut back by 4 bases and J by 5 bases. The germline V gene has CDR1 SGDLS and CDR2 YYNGEE. The CDR3 runs to 17 residues. CDR3 protein: CASSIRGAGGPLDTQYF. The CDR3 DNA is TGTGCCAGCAGCATTCGGGGAGCGGGAGGGCCTTTAGATACGCAGTATTTT.

The gene calls are TRBV25-1 and TRBJ1-1, with 8 bases fitting TRBD1. Germline-derived CDR1 and CDR2 are MGHDK and SYGVNS. The CDR3 contains 15 residues. With 3 bases clipped from V and 3 bases from J, the junction kept 6 bases outside the gene matches. In DNA, the CDR3 is TGTGCCAGCAGTGATAGAGGACAGGGTGACACTGAAGCTTTCTTT. It codes for CASSDRGQGDTEAFF.

The chain carries TRBV7-6 and TRBJ1-1; TRBD1 matches at 7 bases. This CDR3 has 15 amino acids. CDR1 and CDR2 (germline): SGHVS, FNYEAQ. With V trimmed by 5 bases and J by 3 bases, 9 bases remained unmatched. CDR3 sequence: CASSPEGAPHTEAFF. The CDR3 nucleotides read TGTGCCAGCAGCCCGGAGGGGGCGCCTCACACTGAAGCTTTCTTT.

This chain connects TRBV27 to TRBJ2-1; possibly TRBD2 for D (5 bases). Deletions cut 6 bases from V and 2 bases from J, with 17 bases between. The CDR3 length is 16 residues. From germline, CDR1 is MNHEY and CDR2 SMNVEV (reference sequence). The CDR3 sequence: CASSPSWGEAYNEQFF. CDR3 nucleotide sequence: TGTGCCAGCAGCCCTTCCTGGGGAGAGGCCTACAATGAGCAGTTCTTC.

The gene calls are TRBV5-4 and TRBJ2-2; 12 bases are a match to TRBD2. Germline CDR1 SGHNT, CDR2 YYREEE (reference sequence). V was pared by 4 bases and J by 7 bases, with 8 bases of the junction left unmatched. The length of the CDR3 is 16 residues. CDR3 in DNA: TGTGCCAGCAGCCGTAGGACTAGCGGGACTGACGGGGAGCTGTTTTTT. It encodes CASSRRTSGTDGELFF. Variable domain in full (rest from reference TRBV5-4 and TRBJ2-2): ETGVTQSPTHLIKTRGQQVTLRCSSQSGHNTVSWYQQALGQGPQFIFQYYREEENGRGNFPPRFSGLQFPNYSSELNVNALELDDSALYLCASSRRTSGTDGELFFGEGSRLTVL.

The CDR3 is CASSFGLGYEQYF. In DNA form, the CDR3 reads TGTGCCAGCAGCTTTGGACTAGGCTACGAGCAGTACTTC. The chain is built from TRBV11-3 and TRBJ2-7, with 7 bases matching TRBD2. Germline-derived CDR1 and CDR2 are SGHNT and YENEEA. There are 13 residues in the CDR3. V shed 3 bases, J shed 3 bases, and the junction held 2 bases outside the gene matches.